The 20 T cell receptor beta chains below were found in one sample sequenced in a study of T cell responses to AZD1222 COVID-19 vaccine. The table came from immunoSEQ multiplex PCR; TCRdb's copy has only in-frame clones and leaves some out. There are some 200,000 clones in the sample; approximately 89% occur only once, and about 3.5% lies in the top ten. This specimen consisted of peripheral blood, obtained 28 days after the second AZD1222 dose. The source is an adult who received the AZD1222 COVID-19 vaccine.

As for this clone: This CDR3 is missing its conserved last phenylalanine or tryptophan, likely due to a read error. The gene calls are TRBV15 and TRBJ1-1; D is uncertain. CDR1 is LNHNV and CDR2 is YYDKDF in the germline V gene (reference sequence). The CDR3 contains 12 residues. V was trimmed by 2 bases and J by 2 bases, leaving 3 bases between them. The CDR3 protein is CATSRLNTEAFS. Written as DNA, the CDR3 is TGTGCCACCAGCAGACTTAACACTGAAGCTTTCTCT.

This rearrangement joins TRBV7-6 to TRBJ2-6, with D unclear. Germline lookup yields CDR1 SGHVS and CDR2 FNYEAQ. The ends were cut back, 0 bases at V and 2 bases at J, with 8 bases in the middle. CDR3 length equals 16 residues. For the CDR3, the DNA is TGTGCCAGCAGCTTAGCGACAATGCCTGGGGCCAACGTCCTGACTTTC. This translates into CASSLATMPGANVLTF.

The J gene is TRBJ2-2, the V gene TRBV30; TRBD2 might be the D (5 bases). V gave up 4 bases and J gave up 7 bases, with 19 bases separating them. There are 15 residues in the CDR3. In germline, CDR1 is GTSNPN, CDR2 SVGIG (reference sequence). CDR3 residues: CAWNAGALRVGELFF. The CDR3 DNA reads TGTGCCTGGAATGCGGGCGCCCTACGGGTCGGGGAGCTGTTTTTT.

The chain carries TRBV9 and TRBJ1-6; 7 bases fit TRBD1. The V and J ends lost 6 bases and 8 bases, in that order; junction bases with no gene match: 11. CDR1 and CDR2 from the germline V gene are SGDLS and YYNGEE. The CDR3 loop spans 15 amino acids. CDR3 DNA sequence: TGTGCCAGCACCTTATCGGACAGGTTCGATTCACCCCTCCACTTT. Amino acids: CASTLSDRFDSPLHF.

Written as DNA, the CDR3 is TGTGCCAGCTTCCGCCTTCAGGGTAATAACGAGCAGTACTTC. Its translation: CASFRLQGNNEQYF. The chain joins TRBV18 to TRBJ2-7, with D possibly being TRBD1 (5 bases). Trimming left V 7 bases short and J 5 bases short, with 18 bases between. The CDR3 consists of 14 residues. Germline V gene data show CDR1 as KGHSH and CDR2 as LQKENI.

V is TRBV19 and J is TRBJ1-2, with TRBD1 matching 10 bases. CDR1 and CDR2 (germline): LNHDA, SQIVND (reference sequence). The CDR3 extends over 18 amino acids. J was trimmed by 6 bases and V by 5 bases; bases with no gene match: 18. The CDR3 is CASSVRDRPQTGGHGYTF. In nucleotides, the CDR3 is TGTGCCAGTAGTGTCAGGGACCGTCCTCAGACAGGGGGCCATGGCTACACCTTC.

The chain joins TRBV10-2 to TRBJ1-6, with D unresolved. Germline values: CDR1 WSHSY, CDR2 SAAADI. This CDR3 has 12 amino acids. Trimming cost V 6 bases and J 14 bases, with 14 bases left between them. In DNA form, the CDR3 reads TGCGCCAGCAGCTCTAGGACCTCGTCCCTCCACTTT. Translated, it gives CASSSRTSSLHF.

The gene calls are TRBV19 and TRBJ1-1; D gene ambiguous. Germline V gene lookup returns CDR1 LNHDA and CDR2 SQIVND (reference sequence). V lost 8 bases, J lost 4 bases, and 14 bases lay in between. CDR3 length: 13 residues. CDR3: CASDWGDGTEAFF. CDR3 bases: TGTGCCAGTGATTGGGGTGATGGCACTGAAGCTTTCTTT.

This CDR3 reads CASSQTPTSGRAYEQYF. CDR3 nucleotide sequence: TGCGCCAGCAGCCAAACCCCCACTAGCGGGAGGGCCTACGAGCAGTACTTC. The V gene is TRBV4-1, the J gene TRBJ2-7; 13 bases line up with TRBD2. The trim removed 2 bases at V and 2 bases at J, leaving 6 bases unmatched. The CDR3 covers 17 residues. CDR1 and CDR2 from the germline V gene are MGHRA and YSYEKL.

V usage is TRBV19 and J usage is TRBJ2-1, with 7 bases aligning to TRBD2. Trimming removed 3 bases from V and 7 bases from J; junction bases left unmatched: 9. The CDR3 has 15 residues. Germline loops: CDR1 LNHDA, CDR2 SQIVND (reference sequence). This CDR3 is CASSIEYWGGNEQFF. The CDR3 region has the DNA TGTGCCAGTAGTATCGAGTATTGGGGGGGGAATGAGCAGTTCTTC. Full variable domain (remainder filled in from reference TRBV19 and TRBJ2-1): DGGITQSPKYLFRKEGQNVTLSCEQNLNHDAMYWYRQDPGQGLRLIYYSQIVNDFQKGDIAEGYSVSREKKESFPLTVTSAQKNPTAFYLCASSIEYWGGNEQFFGPGTRLTVL.

Notes on this clone: Other DNA sequences within the sample encode an identical CDR3. The rearrangement joins TRBV5-1 to TRBJ2-1, with TRBD2 identical over 7 bases. The trim removed 0 bases at V and 1 base at J, leaving 4 bases unmatched. This CDR3 has 16 residues. Germline V CDR1 and CDR2: SGHRS, YFSETQ. The CDR3 reads CASSLVGGSSYNEQFF. CDR3 DNA sequence: TGCGCCAGCAGCTTGGTCGGCGGGAGTTCCTACAATGAGCAGTTCTTC.

The chain carries TRBV9 and TRBJ2-6, with D tentatively TRBD1 or TRBD2 (6 bases each). Germline assignment: CDR1 SGDLS and CDR2 YYNGEE. Trimming left V 0 bases short and J 4 bases short, with 14 bases between. CDR3 length: 17 amino acids. CDR3 loop: CASSVATGALGANVLTF. In DNA form, the CDR3 reads TGTGCCAGCAGCGTAGCTACGGGGGCGCTGGGGGCCAACGTCCTGACTTTC.

This rearrangement joins TRBV24-1 to TRBJ1-2; a possible D gene is TRBD1 (6 bases). Germline V gene data show CDR1 as KGHDR and CDR2 as SFDVKD. The V gene lost 7 bases and the J gene lost 6 bases, with 17 bases spanning the gap. This CDR3 is 14 amino acids long. The CDR3 here is CATSRGGASDGYTF. DNA of the CDR3: TGTGCCACCAGCCGGGGGGGCGCATCAGATGGCTACACCTTC.

The chain uses TRBV10-2 and TRBJ2-1; D unclear. V was trimmed by 6 bases and J by 2 bases, leaving 8 bases between them. This CDR3 is 13 amino acids long. The V gene's germline CDR1 is WSHSY and CDR2 SAAADI. CDR3 coding DNA: TGCGCCAGCAGCGGGCCAGCCTACAATGAGCAGTTCTTC. Translating gives CASSGPAYNEQFF.

The V and J genes are TRBV18 and TRBJ2-7; tentative D call: TRBD2 (5 bases). V was clipped by 7 bases and J by 7 bases, with 14 bases between them. This CDR3 contains 12 residues. Germline CDR1 KGHSH, CDR2 LQKENI. Here the CDR3 DNA reads TGTGCCAGCTGCCCGGACTCTGAGGAGCAGTACTTC. This encodes CASCPDSEEQYF.

This sequence joins TRBV6-6 and TRBJ2-7, with D tentatively TRBD1 or TRBD2 (5 bases each). The germline CDR1 and CDR2 sequences are MNHNY and SVGAGI (reference sequence). Trimming took off 3 bases at V and 2 bases at J, with 17 bases between the two ends. This CDR3 region has 16 residues. The CDR3 loop reads CASSYTRGHLAYEQYF. CDR3 DNA sequence: TGTGCCAGCAGTTATACACGGGGCCACCTTGCCTACGAGCAGTACTTC.

The rearrangement joins TRBV27 to TRBJ2-3, with 12 bases matching TRBD2. The germline CDR1 and CDR2 sequences are MNHEY and SMNVEV (reference sequence). Unmatched junction bases numbered 9, after V lost 5 bases and J lost 0 bases. The CDR3 sequence is 18 residues long. CDR3 DNA sequence: TGTGCCAGCAGTCCCCAGACTAGCGGGAGTATGAGCACAGATACGCAGTATTTT. Translated, it gives CASSPQTSGSMSTDTQYF.

The V call is TRBV19, the J call TRBJ1-3; no definite D call. This CDR3 is 12 amino acids long. V was shortened by 8 bases and J by 0 bases, with 5 bases between the two germline ends. From germline, CDR1 is LNHDA and CDR2 SQIVND (reference sequence). CDR3 sequence reads: CASPPSGNTIYF. The CDR3 nucleotides are TGTGCCAGTCCTCCCTCTGGAAACACCATATATTTT.

The chain carries TRBV11-2 and TRBJ1-6; D ambiguous. V lost 7 bases, J lost 5 bases, and 12 bases lay in between. The germline V gene encodes CDR1 SGHAT and CDR2 FQNNGV. The CDR3 loop spans 14 amino acids. The CDR3 loop reads CASTVRANNSPLHF. CDR3 coding DNA: TGTGCCAGCACCGTTAGGGCCAATAATTCACCCCTCCACTTT.

V gene TRBV11-2 combines with J gene TRBJ2-1, with 9 bases identical to TRBD2. CDR3 length: 15 residues. Trimming at V came to 8 bases and at J to 7 bases, leaving 12 bases not matched to a gene. Germline V gene sequence: CDR1 SGHAT, CDR2 FQNNGV. The CDR3 sequence: CASGLSGRSLNEQFF. CDR3 in DNA: TGTGCCAGCGGCCTGAGCGGGAGGTCCCTTAATGAGCAGTTCTTC.